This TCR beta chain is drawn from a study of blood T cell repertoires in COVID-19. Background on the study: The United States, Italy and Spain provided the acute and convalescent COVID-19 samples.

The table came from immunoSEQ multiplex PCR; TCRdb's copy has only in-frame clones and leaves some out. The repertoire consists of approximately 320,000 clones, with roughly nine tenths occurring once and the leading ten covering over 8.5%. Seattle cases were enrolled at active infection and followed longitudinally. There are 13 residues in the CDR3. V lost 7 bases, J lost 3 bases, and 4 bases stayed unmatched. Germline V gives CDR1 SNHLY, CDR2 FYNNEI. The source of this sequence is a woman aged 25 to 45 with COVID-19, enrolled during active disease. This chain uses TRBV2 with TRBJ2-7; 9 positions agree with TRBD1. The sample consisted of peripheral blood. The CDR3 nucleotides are TGTGCCAGCATCCGGGACAGGGTCTACGAGCAGTACTTC. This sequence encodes CASIRDRVYEQYF.